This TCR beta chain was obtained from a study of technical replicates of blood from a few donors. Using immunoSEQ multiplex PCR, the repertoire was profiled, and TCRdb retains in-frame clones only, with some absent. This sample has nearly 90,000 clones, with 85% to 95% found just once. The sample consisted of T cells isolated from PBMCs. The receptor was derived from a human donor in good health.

CDR3 in amino acids: CASSQTSGSTDTQYF. The CDR3 bases are TGTGCCAGCAGTCAGACTAGCGGGAGCACAGATACGCAGTATTTT. The V and J genes are TRBV7-3 and TRBJ2-3; 10 positions match TRBD2. The trim removed 6 bases at V and 0 bases at J, leaving 3 bases unmatched. CDR3 length: 15 amino acids. The germline gives CDR1 SGHTA, CDR2 FQGTGA.